This T cell receptor (beta chain) was sequenced in a study of response to subunit inactivated influenza vaccine. Findings and caveats of the study: The study's authors posited that every seasonal influenza vaccination enlists few new T cells.

TCRdb fed the RT-PCR reads into MiXCR, producing one record per CDR3 protein. The sample includes around 520,000 distinct CDR3 sequences, 25% of them seen just once. To note about this clonotype: Its antigen is not identified.

Source: CD4+ T cells sorted from PBMCs, taken roughly 5 days after vaccination. The sequence was obtained from a man in his forties or fifties who received an inactivated influenza vaccine.

CDR3 loop: CATSGANGYTF. DNA of the CDR3: TGTGCCACCAGTGGTGCTAATGGCTACACCTTC. The J gene is TRBJ1-2, the V gene TRBV24-1; D gene unclear. Germline lookup yields CDR1 KGHDR and CDR2 SFDVKD. V was pared by 5 bases and J by 6 bases, with 6 bases between. This CDR3 region has 11 residues.